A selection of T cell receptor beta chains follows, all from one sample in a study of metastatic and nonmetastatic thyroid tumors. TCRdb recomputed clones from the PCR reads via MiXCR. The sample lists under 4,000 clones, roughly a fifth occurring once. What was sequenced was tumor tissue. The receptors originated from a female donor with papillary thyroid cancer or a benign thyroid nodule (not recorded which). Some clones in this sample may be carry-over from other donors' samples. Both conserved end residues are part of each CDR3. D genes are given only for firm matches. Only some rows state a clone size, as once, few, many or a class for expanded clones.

CDR3 protein: CASSRDRNTYEQYF
CDR3 DNA: TGTGCCAGCTCAAGGGACAGGAATACCTACGAGCAGTACTTC
clone size: NA
V gene: TRBV6-1
D gene: TRBD1
J gene: TRBJ2-7

CDR3 protein: CASSLINNEKLFF
CDR3 DNA: TGTGCCAGCAGTCTAATCAATAATGAAAAACTGTTTTTT
clone size: many
V gene: TRBV12-3/TRBV12-4
D gene: NA
J gene: TRBJ1-4

CDR3 protein: CASRSGPLNEKLFF
CDR3 DNA: TGCGCCAGCAGAAGTGGGCCTCTTAATGAAAAACTGTTTTTT
clone size: medium-sized
V gene: TRBV5-1
D gene: NA
J gene: TRBJ1-4

CDR3 protein: CAISESINLQETQYF
CDR3 DNA: TGTGCCATCAGTGAGAGTATCAACCTCCAAGAGACCCAGTACTTC
clone size: NA
V gene: TRBV10-3
D gene: NA
J gene: TRBJ2-5

CDR3 protein: CASSGPRDTNGYEQYF
CDR3 DNA: TGCGCCAGCAGCGGCCCGCGGGACACGAATGGCTACGAGCAGTACTTC
clone size: NA
V gene: TRBV5-1
D gene: NA
J gene: TRBJ2-7

CDR3 protein: CASSPGQGVDGYTF
CDR3 DNA: TGTGCCAGCAGTCCTGGACAGGGTGTAGATGGCTACACCTTC
clone size: few
V gene: TRBV28
D gene: TRBD1
J gene: TRBJ1-2

CDR3 protein: CASSVVGDSSYEQYF
CDR3 DNA: TGTGCCAGCAGCGTAGTCGGGGACAGCTCCTACGAGCAGTACTTC
clone size: NA
V gene: TRBV9
D gene: TRBD1
J gene: TRBJ2-7

CDR3 protein: CASSEWVGSGNTIYF
CDR3 DNA: TGTGCCAGCAGTGAATGGGTGGGCTCTGGAAACACCATATATTTT
clone size: large
V gene: TRBV6-1
D gene: NA
J gene: TRBJ1-3

CDR3 protein: CASSPMSLEGAWDTVELFF
CDR3 DNA: TGCGCCAGCAGCCCCATGAGTTTGGAGGGAGCTTGGGATACCGTGGAGCTGTTTTTT
clone size: NA
V gene: TRBV5-1
D gene: NA
J gene: TRBJ2-2

CDR3 protein: CASSLSAGGPIDTQYF
CDR3 DNA: TGTGCCAGCAGTTTATCCGCGGGAGGGCCGATAGATACGCAGTATTTT
clone size: NA
V gene: TRBV27
D gene: TRBD2
J gene: TRBJ2-3

CDR3 protein: CASRTGGDYGYTF
CDR3 DNA: TGTGCCAGCAGGACAGGGGGCGACTATGGCTACACCTTC
clone size: NA
V gene: TRBV2
D gene: TRBD1
J gene: TRBJ1-2

CDR3 protein: CASSLFAWERSGNEQFF
CDR3 DNA: TGTGCCAGCAGCTTATTCGCTTGGGAGCGGAGTGGTAATGAGCAGTTCTTC
clone size: NA
V gene: TRBV7-8
D gene: NA
J gene: TRBJ2-1

CDR3 protein: CASSMDRVGGYTF
CDR3 DNA: TGTGCCAGTAGTATGGACAGGGTTGGAGGCTACACCTTC
clone size: large
V gene: TRBV19
D gene: TRBD1
J gene: TRBJ1-2

CDR3 protein: CSPTRTSGYEQYF
CDR3 DNA: TGCAGTCCCACCAGGACTAGCGGATACGAGCAGTACTTC
clone size: medium-sized
V gene: TRBV20-1
D gene: TRBD2
J gene: TRBJ2-7

CDR3 protein: CAGMPCNTEAFF
CDR3 DNA: TGTGCCGGCATGCCTTGTAACACTGAAGCTTTCTTT
clone size: NA
V gene: TRBV28
D gene: NA
J gene: TRBJ1-1